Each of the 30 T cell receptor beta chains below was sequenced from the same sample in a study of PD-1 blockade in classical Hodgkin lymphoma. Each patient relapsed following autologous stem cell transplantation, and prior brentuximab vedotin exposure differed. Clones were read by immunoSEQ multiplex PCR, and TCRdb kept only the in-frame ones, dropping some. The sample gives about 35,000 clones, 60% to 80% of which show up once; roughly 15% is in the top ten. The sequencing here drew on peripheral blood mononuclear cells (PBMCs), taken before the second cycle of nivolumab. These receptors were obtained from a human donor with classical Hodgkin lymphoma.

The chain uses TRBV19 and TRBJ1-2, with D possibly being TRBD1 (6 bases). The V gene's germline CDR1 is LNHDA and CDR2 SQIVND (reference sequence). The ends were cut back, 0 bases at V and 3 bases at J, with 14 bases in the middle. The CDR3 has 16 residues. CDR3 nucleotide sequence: TGTGCCAGTAGTATAGACGGGATCAGGGGTCACTATGGCTACACCTTC. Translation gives CASSIDGIRGHYGYTF.

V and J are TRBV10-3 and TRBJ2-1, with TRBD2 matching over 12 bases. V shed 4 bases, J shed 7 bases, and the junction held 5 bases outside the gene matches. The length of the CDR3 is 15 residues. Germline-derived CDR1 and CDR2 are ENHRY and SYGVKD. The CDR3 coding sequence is TGTGCCATCAGTGCGGGGACTAGCGGGTCTAATGAGCAGTTCTTC. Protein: CAISAGTSGSNEQFF.

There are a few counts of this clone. CDR3 protein: CASSTRRVSYEQYF. CDR3 sequence (DNA): TGTGCCAGCAGTACTAGACGCGTATCCTACGAGCAGTACTTC. The V and J genes are TRBV6-5 and TRBJ2-7, with a weak D call TRBD2 (5 bases). The CDR3 runs 14 residues. CDR1 and CDR2 (germline): MNHEY, SVGAGI. V was clipped by 5 bases and J by 1 base, with 12 bases between them.

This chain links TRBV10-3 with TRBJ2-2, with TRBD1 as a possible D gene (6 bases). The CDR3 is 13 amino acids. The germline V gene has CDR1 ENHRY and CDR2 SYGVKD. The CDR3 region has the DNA TGTGCTATTTCCGGGACATCCACCGGGGAGCTGTTTTTT. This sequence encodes CAISGTSTGELFF.

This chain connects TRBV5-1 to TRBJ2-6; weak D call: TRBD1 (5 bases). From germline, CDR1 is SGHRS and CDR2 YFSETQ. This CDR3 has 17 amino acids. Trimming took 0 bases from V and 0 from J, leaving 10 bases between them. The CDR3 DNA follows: TGCGCCAGCAGCTTGGAATGGACAAACTCTGGGGCCAACGTCCTGACTTTC. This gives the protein CASSLEWTNSGANVLTF. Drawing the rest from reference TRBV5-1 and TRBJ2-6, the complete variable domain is KAGVTQTPRYLIKTRGQQVTLSCSPISGHRSVSWYQQTPGQGLQFLFEYFSETQRNKGNFPGRFSGRQFSNSRSEMNVSTLELGDSALYLCASSLEWTNSGANVLTFGAGSRLTVL.

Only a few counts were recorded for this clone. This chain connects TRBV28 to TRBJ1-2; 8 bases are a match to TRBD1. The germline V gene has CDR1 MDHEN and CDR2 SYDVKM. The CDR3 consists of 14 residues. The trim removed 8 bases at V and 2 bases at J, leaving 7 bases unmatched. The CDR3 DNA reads TGTGCCAGCTCCTCAGGGGGCCAGAACTATGGCTACACCTTC. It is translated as CASSSGGQNYGYTF.

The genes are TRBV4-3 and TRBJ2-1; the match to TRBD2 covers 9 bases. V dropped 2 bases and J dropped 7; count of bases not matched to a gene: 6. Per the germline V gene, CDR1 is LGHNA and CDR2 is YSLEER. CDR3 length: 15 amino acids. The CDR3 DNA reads TGCGCCAGCAGCCAATACTCGGGACTAGCAAATGAGCAGTTCTTC. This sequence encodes CASSQYSGLANEQFF.

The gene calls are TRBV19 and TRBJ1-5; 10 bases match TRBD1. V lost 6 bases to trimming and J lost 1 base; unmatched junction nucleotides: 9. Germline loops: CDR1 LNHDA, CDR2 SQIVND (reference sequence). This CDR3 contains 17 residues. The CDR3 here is CASSDGTGVSSNQPQHF. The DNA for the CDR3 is TGTGCCAGTAGCGACGGGACAGGGGTGTCCAGCAATCAGCCCCAGCATTTT.

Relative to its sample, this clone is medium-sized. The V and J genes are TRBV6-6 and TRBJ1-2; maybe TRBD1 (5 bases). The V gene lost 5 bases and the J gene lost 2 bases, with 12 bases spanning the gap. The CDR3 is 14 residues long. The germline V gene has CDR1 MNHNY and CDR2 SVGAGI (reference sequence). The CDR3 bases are TGTGCCAGCAGTGACACAGCAGGGAACTATGGCTACACCTTC. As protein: CASSDTAGNYGYTF.

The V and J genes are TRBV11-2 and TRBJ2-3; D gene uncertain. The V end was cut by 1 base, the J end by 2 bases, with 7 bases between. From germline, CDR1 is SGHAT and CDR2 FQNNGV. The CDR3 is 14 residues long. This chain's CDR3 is CASSLGQITDTQYF. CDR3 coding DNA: TGTGCCAGCAGCTTAGGGCAGATCACAGATACGCAGTATTTT.

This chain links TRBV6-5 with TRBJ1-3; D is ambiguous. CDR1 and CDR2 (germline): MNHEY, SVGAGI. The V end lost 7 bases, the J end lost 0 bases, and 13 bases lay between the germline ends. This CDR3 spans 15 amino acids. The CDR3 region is CASKRQPISGNTIYF. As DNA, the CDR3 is TGTGCCAGCAAACGCCAGCCGATCTCTGGAAACACCATATATTTT.

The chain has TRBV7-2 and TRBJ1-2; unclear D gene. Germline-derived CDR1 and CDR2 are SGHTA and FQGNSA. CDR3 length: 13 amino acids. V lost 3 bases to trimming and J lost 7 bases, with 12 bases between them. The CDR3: CASSLDGRAGYTF. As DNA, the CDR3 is TGTGCCAGCAGCTTGGATGGGCGGGCTGGCTACACCTTC.

As DNA, the CDR3 is TGTGCCAGCAGCTTAGGAACTAACGTTGGGCAAGAGACCCAGTACTTC. Amino acid sequence: CASSLGTNVGQETQYF. This chain joins TRBV7-7 and TRBJ2-5; the D is unclear. CDR1 is SSHAT, CDR2 FNYEAQ, per germline (reference sequence). Trimming took off 1 base at V and 2 bases at J, with 14 bases between the two ends. There are 16 residues in the CDR3.

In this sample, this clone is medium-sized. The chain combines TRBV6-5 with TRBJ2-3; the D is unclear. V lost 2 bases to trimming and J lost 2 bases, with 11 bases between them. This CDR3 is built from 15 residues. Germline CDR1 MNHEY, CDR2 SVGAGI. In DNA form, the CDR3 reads TGTGCCAGCAGTTACCACGCAGGCCTCACAGATACGCAGTATTTT. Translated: CASSYHAGLTDTQYF.

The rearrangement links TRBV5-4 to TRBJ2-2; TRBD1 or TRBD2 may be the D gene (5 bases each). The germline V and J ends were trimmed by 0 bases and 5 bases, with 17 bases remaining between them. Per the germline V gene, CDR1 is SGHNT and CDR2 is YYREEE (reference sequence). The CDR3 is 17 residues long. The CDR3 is CASSLVPGRLSTGELFF. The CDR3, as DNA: TGTGCCAGCAGCTTGGTACCGGGGCGCCTTTCAACCGGGGAGCTGTTTTTT.

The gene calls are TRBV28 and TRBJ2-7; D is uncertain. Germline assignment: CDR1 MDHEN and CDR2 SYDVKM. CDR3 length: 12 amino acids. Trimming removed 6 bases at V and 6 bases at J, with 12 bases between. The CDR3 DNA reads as TGTGCCAGCAGGAGTAGTGTGAGCGAGCAGTACTTC. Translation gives CASRSSVSEQYF.

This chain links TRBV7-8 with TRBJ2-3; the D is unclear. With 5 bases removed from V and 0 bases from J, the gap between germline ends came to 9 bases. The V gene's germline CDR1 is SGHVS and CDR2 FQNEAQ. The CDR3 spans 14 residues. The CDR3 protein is CASSKLPSTDTQYF. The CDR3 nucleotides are TGTGCCAGCAGCAAACTACCCAGCACAGATACGCAGTATTTT.

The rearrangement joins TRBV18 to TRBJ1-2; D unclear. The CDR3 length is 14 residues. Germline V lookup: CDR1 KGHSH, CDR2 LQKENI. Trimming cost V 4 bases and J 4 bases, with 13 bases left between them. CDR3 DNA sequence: TGTGCCAGCTCACTGGAAACCGCGAGCTATGGCTACACCTTC. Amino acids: CASSLETASYGYTF.

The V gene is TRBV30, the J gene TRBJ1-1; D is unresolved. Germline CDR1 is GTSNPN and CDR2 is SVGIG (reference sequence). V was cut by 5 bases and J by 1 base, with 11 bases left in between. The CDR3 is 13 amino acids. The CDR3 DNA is TGTGCCTGGTCCTGGTGGACGAACACTGAAGCTTTCTTT. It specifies CAWSWWTNTEAFF.

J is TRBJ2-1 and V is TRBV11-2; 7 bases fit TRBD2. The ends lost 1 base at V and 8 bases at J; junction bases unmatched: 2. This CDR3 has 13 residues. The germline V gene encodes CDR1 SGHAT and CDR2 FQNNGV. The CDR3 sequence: CASSLGLADEQFF. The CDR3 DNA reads TGTGCCAGCAGCTTAGGACTAGCAGATGAGCAGTTCTTC.

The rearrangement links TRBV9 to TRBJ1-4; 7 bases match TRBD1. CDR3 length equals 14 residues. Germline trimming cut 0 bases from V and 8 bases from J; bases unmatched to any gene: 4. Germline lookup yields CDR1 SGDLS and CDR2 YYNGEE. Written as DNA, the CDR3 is TGTGCCAGCAGCGTAGGGTCAGGGGGGGAAAAACTGTTTTTT. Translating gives CASSVGSGGEKLFF.

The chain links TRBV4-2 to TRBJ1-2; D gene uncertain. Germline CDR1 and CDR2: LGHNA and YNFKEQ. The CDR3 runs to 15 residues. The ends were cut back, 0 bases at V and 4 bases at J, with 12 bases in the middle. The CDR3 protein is CASSQDMAQFYGYTF. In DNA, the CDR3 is TGTGCCAGCAGCCAAGATATGGCACAGTTCTATGGCTACACCTTC.

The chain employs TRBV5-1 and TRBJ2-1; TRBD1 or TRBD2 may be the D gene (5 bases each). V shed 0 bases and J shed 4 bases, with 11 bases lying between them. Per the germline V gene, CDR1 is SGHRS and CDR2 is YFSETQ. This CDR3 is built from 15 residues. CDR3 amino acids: CASSLEGGTYNEQFF. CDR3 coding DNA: TGCGCCAGCAGCTTGGAAGGTGGGACGTACAATGAGCAGTTCTTC.

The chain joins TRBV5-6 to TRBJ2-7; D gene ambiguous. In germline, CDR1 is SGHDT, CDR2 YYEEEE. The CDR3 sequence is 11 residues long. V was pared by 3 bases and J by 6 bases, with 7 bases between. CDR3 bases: TGTGCCAGCAGCTCCAACGTCGAGCAGTACTTC. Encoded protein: CASSSNVEQYF.

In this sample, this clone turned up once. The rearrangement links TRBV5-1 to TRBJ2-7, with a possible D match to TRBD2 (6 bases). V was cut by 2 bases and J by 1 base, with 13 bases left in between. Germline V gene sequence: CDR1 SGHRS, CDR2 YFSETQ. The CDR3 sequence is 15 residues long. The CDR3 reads CASSFGGTTSYEQYF. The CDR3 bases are TGCGCCAGCAGCTTTGGAGGGACCACGTCCTACGAGCAGTACTTC.

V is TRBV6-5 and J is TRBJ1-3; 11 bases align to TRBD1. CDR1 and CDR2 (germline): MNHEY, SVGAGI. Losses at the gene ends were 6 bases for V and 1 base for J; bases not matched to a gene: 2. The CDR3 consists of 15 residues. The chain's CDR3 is CASRGDRGSGNTIYF. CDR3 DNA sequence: TGTGCCAGCAGAGGGGACAGGGGGTCTGGAAACACCATATATTTT.

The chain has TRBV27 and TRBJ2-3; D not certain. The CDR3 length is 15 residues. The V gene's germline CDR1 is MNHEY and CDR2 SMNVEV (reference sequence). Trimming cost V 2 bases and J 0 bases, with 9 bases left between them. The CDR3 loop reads CASSLTGYSTDTQYF. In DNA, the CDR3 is TGTGCCAGCAGTTTAACCGGATATAGCACAGATACGCAGTATTTT.

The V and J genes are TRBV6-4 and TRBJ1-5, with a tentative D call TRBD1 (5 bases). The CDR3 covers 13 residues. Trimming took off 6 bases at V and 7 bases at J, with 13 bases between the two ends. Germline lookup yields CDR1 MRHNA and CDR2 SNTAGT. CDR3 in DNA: TGTGCCAGCAGCGCGGACACTCAACAGCCCCAGCATTTT. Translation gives CASSADTQQPQHF.

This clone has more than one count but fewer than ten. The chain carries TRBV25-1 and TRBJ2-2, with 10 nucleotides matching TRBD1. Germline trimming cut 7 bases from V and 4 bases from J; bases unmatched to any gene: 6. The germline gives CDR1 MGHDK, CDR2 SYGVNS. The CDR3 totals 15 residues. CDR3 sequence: CASTWTGGTTGELFF. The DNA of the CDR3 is TGTGCCAGCACCTGGACAGGGGGGACCACCGGGGAGCTGTTTTTT. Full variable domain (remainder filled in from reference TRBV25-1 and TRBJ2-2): EADIYQTPRYLVIGTGKKITLECSQTMGHDKMYWYQQDPGMELHLIHYSYGVNSTEKGDLSSESTVSRIRTEHFPLTLESARPSHTSQYLCASTWTGGTTGELFFGEGSRLTVL.

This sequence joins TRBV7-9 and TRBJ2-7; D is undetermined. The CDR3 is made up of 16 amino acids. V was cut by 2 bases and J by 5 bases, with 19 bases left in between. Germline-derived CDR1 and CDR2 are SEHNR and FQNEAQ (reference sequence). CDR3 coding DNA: TGTGCCAGCAGCTTAACTCAGGCGCCTGGGCAGGACGAGCAGTACTTC. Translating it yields CASSLTQAPGQDEQYF.